Listed here is a single TCR beta chain. This table comes from immunoSEQ multiplex PCR, and its TCRdb copy is limited to in-frame clones, with some not included. The table includes 90,000 to 100,000 clones, roughly three quarters detected once. The data derive from a study of control samples from healthy donors and cancer patients. Trimming removed 3 bases from V and 6 bases from J, with 15 bases in between. This CDR3 comprises 15 residues. The germline V gene encodes CDR1 KGHDR and CDR2 SFDVKD. This receptor was identified in a woman aged 30 to 39 in good health. Sequencing was carried out using blood. V is TRBV24-1 and J is TRBJ2-3; D uncertain. Written as DNA, the CDR3 is TGTGCCACCAGTGATGCCAAGCCAGGCGAGGATACGCAGTATTTT. As protein: CATSDAKPGEDTQYF.